One sample yielded the 13 T cell receptor beta chains listed below, sequenced in a study of blood T cell repertoires in COVID-19. TCRdb's copy holds only in-frame clones and misses some; the assay was immunoSEQ multiplex PCR. The sample includes just over 150,000 clones, 80% to 95% seen only once; the top ten take 4.6%. What was sequenced was peripheral blood. The origin of the receptors is a woman between 50 and 59 years old with acute or convalescent COVID-19.

The chain recombines TRBV3-1 (or the pseudogene TRBV3-2) with TRBJ1-2; the match to TRBD1 covers 8 bases. The CDR3 loop spans 16 amino acids. V trimming: 1 base; J trimming: 5 bases; junction bases outside the gene matches: 9. Germline CDR1 reads LGHDT; CDR2 reads YNNKEL (reference sequence). The DNA for the CDR3 is TGTGCCAGCAGCCAAGTCGGGGCAGGGGGCGTATATGGCTACACCTTC. This gives the protein CASSQVGAGGVYGYTF.

V and J are TRBV7-2 and TRBJ1-1; D not certain. Looked up from germline, CDR1 is SGHTA and CDR2 is FQGNSA. CDR3 size: 14 residues. V lost 4 bases to trimming and J lost 0 bases, with 9 bases between them. The chain's CDR3 is CASSSPDLNTEAFF. In DNA form, the CDR3 reads TGTGCCAGCAGCTCTCCGGACTTGAACACTGAAGCTTTCTTT. Variable domain in full (rest from reference TRBV7-2 and TRBJ1-1): GAGVSQSPSNKVTEKGKDVELRCDPISGHTALYWYRQSLGQGLEFLIYFQGNSAPDKSGLPSDRFSAERTGGSVSTLTIQRTQQEDSAVYLCASSSPDLNTEAFFGQGTRLTVV.

This sequence joins TRBV7-3 and TRBJ2-3; D is unresolved. This CDR3 comprises 13 residues. From germline, CDR1 is SGHTA and CDR2 FQGTGA. Between the trimmed V and J ends, which lost 5 bases and 0 bases, there was a span of 6 bases. In DNA, the CDR3 is TGTGCCAGCAGCCCCCTTAGCACAGATACGCAGTATTTT. Translated, it gives CASSPLSTDTQYF. Variable domain in full (rest from reference TRBV7-3 and TRBJ2-3): GAGVSQTPSNKVTEKGKYVELRCDPISGHTALYWYRQSLGQGPEFLIYFQGTGAADDSGLPNDRFFAVRPEGSVSTLKIQRTERGDSAVYLCASSPLSTDTQYFGPGTRLTVL.

The chain has TRBV9 and TRBJ1-2; D remains ambiguous. The V and J ends lost 0 bases and 5 bases respectively, with 20 bases between them. Germline V CDR1 and CDR2: SGDLS, YYNGEE. The CDR3 length is 17 residues. CDR3 sequence: CASSVAPPGGNLYGYTF. Written as DNA, the CDR3 is TGTGCCAGCAGCGTAGCCCCCCCTGGAGGGAACCTTTATGGCTACACCTTC.

The V gene is TRBV28, the J gene TRBJ2-3, with D maybe TRBD1 (5 bases). V was trimmed by 4 bases and J by 0 bases, leaving 20 bases between them. The germline V gene encodes CDR1 MDHEN and CDR2 SYDVKM. CDR3 length equals 18 residues. The CDR3 bases are TGTGCCAGCAGTTCTAATTATGCGGACATCTCTAGCACAGATACGCAGTATTTT. Its protein is CASSSNYADISSTDTQYF.

The chain employs TRBV25-1 and TRBJ1-5, with D unclear. CDR3 size: 13 residues. V dropped 3 bases and J dropped 4 bases, with 7 bases sitting between them. Germline V lookup: CDR1 MGHDK, CDR2 SYGVNS. CDR3: CASSDGGNQPQHF. The CDR3 coding sequence is TGTGCCAGCAGTGATGGCGGAAATCAGCCCCAGCATTTT.

This chain uses TRBV9 with TRBJ2-6; TRBD1 agrees at 7 bases. Germline V lookup: CDR1 SGDLS, CDR2 YYNGEE. The CDR3 sequence is 17 residues long. V shed 3 bases, J shed 2 bases, and the junction held 8 bases outside the gene matches. The CDR3 protein is CASSGRQGVAGANVLTF. CDR3 nucleotides: TGTGCCAGCAGCGGAAGACAGGGAGTGGCTGGGGCCAACGTCCTGACTTTC. The whole variable domain, remainder taken from reference TRBV9 and TRBJ2-6, is DSGVTQTPKHLITATGQRVTLRCSPRSGDLSVYWYQQSLDQGLQFLIQYYNGEERAKGNILERFSAQQFPDLHSELNLSSLELGDSALYFCASSGRQGVAGANVLTFGAGSRLTVL.

This clone was observed a few times. The CDR3, as DNA: TGCGCCAGCAGCCAAGATTTCAGGGGGTTGAATTTGGGTTATTCACCCCTCCACTTT. As protein: CASSQDFRGLNLGYSPLHF. This chain joins TRBV4-3 and TRBJ1-6, with TRBD1 matching over 7 bases. V lost 0 bases, J lost 8 bases, and 16 bases stayed unmatched. The CDR3 totals 19 residues. Germline V gene data show CDR1 as LGHNA and CDR2 as YSLEER.

J is TRBJ2-7 and V is TRBV30, with a tentative D call TRBD1 (5 bases). The V end was cut by 2 bases, the J end by 1 base, with 12 bases between. The germline gives CDR1 GTSNPN, CDR2 SVGIG (reference sequence). The CDR3 is 14 residues long. CDR3 sequence (DNA): TGTGCCTGGAGTATAGGGGCCTTGTCCTACGAGCAGTACTTC. As protein: CAWSIGALSYEQYF.

The chain joins TRBV5-1 to TRBJ1-1; D is ambiguous. Germline loops: CDR1 SGHRS, CDR2 YFSETQ. Trimming left V 0 bases short and J 8 bases short, with 14 bases between. The CDR3 has 14 residues. CDR3: CASSLGPGPVEAFF. The CDR3 nucleotides read TGCGCCAGCAGCTTGGGTCCTGGGCCGGTGGAAGCTTTCTTT.

This clone appeared a single time. The chain employs TRBV21-1 and TRBJ1-5; the table's D call TRBD1 went unverified against the DNA. TRBV21-1 is tagged as a pseudogene. The length of the CDR3 is 11 residues. DNA of the CDR3: TGTGCCAGCAGCACCCGACACGCAAAACATTTT. Translated: CASSTRHAKHF.

The chain joins TRBV9 to TRBJ2-2; maybe TRBD1 (6 bases). Trimming took off 6 bases at V and 3 bases at J, with 9 bases between the two ends. CDR1 and CDR2 from the germline V gene are SGDLS and YYNGEE. The CDR3 length is 13 residues. CDR3 residues: CASTQGHTGELFF. The CDR3 DNA sequence: TGTGCCAGCACACAGGGTCACACCGGGGAGCTGTTTTTT. Complete variable domain (other parts from reference TRBV9 and TRBJ2-2): DSGVTQTPKHLITATGQRVTLRCSPRSGDLSVYWYQQSLDQGLQFLIQYYNGEERAKGNILERFSAQQFPDLHSELNLSSLELGDSALYFCASTQGHTGELFFGEGSRLTVL.

The rearrangement uses TRBV7-8 and TRBJ1-5; weak D call: TRBD1 (5 bases). Germline-derived CDR1 and CDR2 are SGHVS and FQNEAQ. The CDR3 has 16 residues. V gave up 2 bases and J gave up 1 base, with 12 bases separating them. DNA for the CDR3: TGTGCCAGCAGCTTAACAGTGCGGGGGAGCAATCAGCCCCAGCATTTT. As protein: CASSLTVRGSNQPQHF. The full variable domain, its missing parts supplied by reference TRBV7-8 and TRBJ1-5, is GAGVSQSPRYKVAKRGQDVALRCDPISGHVSLFWYQQALGQGPEFLTYFQNEAQLDKSGLPSDRFFAERPEGSVSTLKIQRTQQEDSAVYLCASSLTVRGSNQPQHFGDGTRLSIL.